The entry below describes one T cell receptor beta chain. Antigen: not known. Germline CDR1 reads SNHLY; CDR2 reads FYNNEI. Trimming cost V 6 bases and J 4 bases; bases outside gene matches: 9. The CDR3 length is 15 residues. The data were taken from a study of T cells in localized non-small cell lung cancer. Study-wide points: Uninvolved nearby lung showed the greatest T cell clonality, exceeding that found in tumor. Sequence data derive from only one tumor region, so heterogeneity remains possible. Increased T cell density in blood showed an association with longer overall survival.

The protocol was immunoSEQ multiplex PCR, while the TCRdb copy is restricted to in-frame clones and leaves out a portion. The profile covers some 25,000 clones, with 86% appearing a single time and over 12% taken by the ten largest. This TCR derives from a female donor at least 60 years old with stage I lung adenocarcinoma. This material consisted of peripheral blood, taken before any cancer treatment. This chain joins TRBV2 and TRBJ2-1; 7 bases fit TRBD1. Here the CDR3 DNA reads TGTGCCAGCAGGGGGGACGCCAGGGGGTACAATGAGCAGTTCTTC. This sequence encodes CASRGDARGYNEQFF.